This T cell receptor (beta chain) emerged from a study of Ad26.COV2.S vaccination and SARS-CoV-2 variants. About the study: Dosing was one shot or two shots 56 days apart. General observations from the study: Reportedly, after vaccination the spike-specific CD8+ and CD4+ T cell responses displayed substantial breadth.

Treatment denoted: roughly 19 received Ad26.COV2.S at low or high dose, single or two shots; five or six received placebo; per-sample allocation not given. Samples analyzed were those drawn on day 63 after the first vaccine or placebo injection. Generated by immunoSEQ multiplex PCR, the TCRdb table keeps only in-frame clones and is missing some. The sample comprises more than 300,000 clones, approximately 80% of which are singletons, and around 2.2% rests with the top ten. V gave up 6 bases and J gave up 6 bases; unmatched junction bases: 5. There are 15 residues in the CDR3. The germline CDR1 and CDR2 sequences are LGHDT and YNNKEL (reference sequence). In this sample, this clone turned up a few times. Its antigen is undetermined.

The sequence derives from a person aged 18 to 59 who received the Ad26.COV2.S COVID-19 vaccine or a placebo. The rearrangement uses TRBV3-1 (or the pseudogene TRBV3-2) and TRBJ2-1; 13 bases agree with TRBD2. The sequencing used peripheral blood, collected in a trial of Ad26.COV2.S vaccine versus placebo. CDR3 protein: CASRLTSGGANEQFF. CDR3 bases: TGTGCCAGCAGACTCACTAGCGGGGGGGCCAATGAGCAGTTCTTC.